The 7 T cell receptor beta chains below were found in one sample sequenced in a study of tissue T cells after allogeneic stem cell transplantation. Clones were sequenced by immunoSEQ multiplex PCR, and TCRdb holds only the in-frame ones, with some missing. This sample carries around 50,000 clones, 65% to 85% of them seen once, and the ten largest clones take around 0.6%. Sequencing used sorted cells pooled from one or two spleens. The receptors were gathered from a pool of C57BL/6 mice in good health.

In the case of this clone: Gene labels here are mouse ones. The CDR3 is cut off 1 residue early in the read; its end comes from the germline J gene. The J gene is TRBJ2-7, the V gene TRBV15, with D hard to call. The V and J ends lost 1 base and 2 bases respectively, with 6 bases between them. In germline, CDR1 is SGHND, CDR2 FRSKSL. The CDR3 runs to 13 residues. CDR3 DNA (partial): TGTGCCAGCAGTTTAGGGCAGACCTATGAACAGTAC. This gives the protein CASSLGQTYEQY. The full CDR3 reads CASSLGQTYEQYF.

Note on this clone: The gene names here belong to mouse. The read comes to an end 1 residue before the CDR3 does, leaving the germline J gene to fill in the end. The rearrangement uses TRBV24 and TRBJ2-5; D possibly corresponds to TRBD1 (5 bases). CDR3 length: 13 residues. Trimming stripped 3 bases from V and 2 bases from J, with 6 bases between. The V gene's germline CDR1 is KGHTA and CDR2 FRNEEI. CDR3 sequence reads: CASSLQGQDTQYF. The DNA read from the CDR3 is TGTGCCAGCAGTCTCCAGGGCCAAGACACCCAGTAC.

As to this clone: Gene labels here are mouse ones. The CDR3 spells CAWSLGDRASNERLFF. The sequenced CDR3 bases are TGTGCCTGGAGTCTAGGGGACAGGGCTTCCAACGAAAGATTATTT. The chain employs TRBV31 and TRBJ1-4; TRBD1 matches 9 bases. The read gets to within 1 residue of the CDR3 end, and the germline J gene fills in the rest. Germline-derived CDR1 and CDR2 are GKSSPN and SITVG. J lost 1 base, V lost 0 bases, and 3 bases had no gene match. This CDR3 is 16 amino acids long.

About this clone: The genes are named according to mouse. The read halts 1 residue ahead of the CDR3 end, with the missing end drawn from the germline J gene. This sequence joins TRBV26 and TRBJ1-1, with D possibly being TRBD1 (6 bases). Per germline, CDR1 KGHPV and CDR2 FQNQEV (reference sequence). V was cut by 5 bases and J by 0 bases, with 10 bases left in between. The CDR3 is 14 amino acids. This CDR3 is CASSWDNANTEVFF. Partial CDR3 DNA: TGTGCCAGCAGTTGGGACAATGCAAACACAGAAGTCTTC.

A word on this clone: Gene names denote mouse genes. The CDR3 extends 1 residue past the end of the read, so its final part is completed from the germline J gene. The genes are TRBV31 and TRBJ2-1, with D perhaps given as TRBD1 or TRBD2 (5 bases each). The germline V gene has CDR1 GKSSPN and CDR2 SITVG. The ends were cut back, 5 bases at V and 1 base at J, with 9 bases in the middle. The CDR3 is made up of 13 amino acids. CDR3 DNA (partial): TGTGCCTGGGACCGGGACAACTATGCTGAGCAGTTC. It encodes CAWDRDNYAEQF. The CDR3 in its entirety is CAWDRDNYAEQFF.

A remark on this clone: Gene names and germline match the mouse. Read sequence stops 1 residue before the CDR3 end, and the germline J gene provides the missing end. The chain combines TRBV3 with TRBJ2-7; D may be TRBD1 (6 bases). The CDR3 is 12 amino acids. CDR1 is SNHLY and CDR2 is FYNGKV in the germline V gene (reference sequence). V lost 3 bases and J lost 4, with 7 bases in between. The CDR3 reads CASSFDRYEQYF. Partial CDR3 DNA: TGTGCCAGCAGCTTCGACAGGTATGAACAGTAC.

Of note for this clone: Mouse names are used for the genes. The CDR3 goes on 1 residue after the read ends, and that part is filled in from the germline J gene. This rearrangement joins TRBV31 to TRBJ2-3; D remains unclear. The V end was cut by 0 bases, the J end by 0 bases, with 7 bases between. CDR3 size: 14 residues. Germline CDR1 is GKSSPN and CDR2 is SITVG. CDR3 bases read: TGTGCCTGGAGTCTTCGGCTTAGTGCAGAAACGCTGTAT. Protein product: CAWSLRLSAETLY. The whole CDR3 sequence reads CAWSLRLSAETLYF. Supplemented by reference TRBV31 and TRBJ2-3, the full variable domain reads AQTIHQWPVAEIKAVGSPLSLGCTIKGKSSPNLYWYWQATGGTLQQLFYSITVGQVESVVQLNLSASRPKDDQFILSTEKLLLSHSGFYLCAWSLRLSAETLYFGSGTRLTVL.